Presented here are 28 T cell receptor beta chains from one specimen sequenced in a study of PD-L1 blockade in urothelial cancer. Profiled with immunoSEQ multiplex PCR; TCRdb holds only in-frame clones, not every one. The table has tens of thousands of clones, almost 85% seen once. Sequencing used PBMCs, obtained around atezolizumab (anti-PD-L1) treatment. The source is a man in his 70s with urothelial cancer.

The chain has TRBV6-5 and TRBJ2-5; 7 nucleotides agree with TRBD1. Germline-derived CDR1 and CDR2 are MNHEY and SVGAGI. Trimming cost V 6 bases and J 7 bases; bases outside gene matches: 11. The CDR3 runs 14 residues. In DNA form, the CDR3 reads TGTGCCAGCAGACACAGACAGGGAGTAGGGACCCAGTACTTC. It yields the protein CASRHRQGVGTQYF.

The rearrangement uses TRBV19 and TRBJ1-5, with no clear D. Germline V CDR1 and CDR2: LNHDA, SQIVND (reference sequence). The CDR3 is 15 amino acids. V lost 7 bases to trimming and J lost 3 bases, with 16 bases between them. The CDR3 loop reads CASTPEVFLNQPQHF. In DNA form, the CDR3 reads TGTGCCAGTACCCCCGAGGTATTTCTCAATCAGCCCCAGCATTTT.

This chain links TRBV30 with TRBJ1-6; the D gene is possibly TRBD1 (6 bases). The germline V and J ends were trimmed by 2 bases and 5 bases, with 7 bases remaining between them. The CDR3 is 13 amino acids. Germline assignment: CDR1 GTSNPN and CDR2 SVGIG (reference sequence). For the CDR3, the DNA is TGTGCCTGGAGTAGGACAGATAATTCACCCCTCCACTTT. This encodes CAWSRTDNSPLHF. The variable domain in full, completed from reference TRBV30 and TRBJ1-6, reads SQTIHQWPATLVQPVGSPLSLECTVEGTSNPNLYWYRQAAGRGLQLLFYSVGIGQISSEVPQNLSASRPQDRQFILSSKKLLLSDSGFYLCAWSRTDNSPLHFGNGTRLTVT.

V usage is TRBV9 and J usage is TRBJ2-3, with TRBD1 as a possible D gene (6 bases). Germline CDR1 reads SGDLS; CDR2 reads YYNGEE. Trimming stripped 0 bases from V and 2 bases from J, with 10 bases between. The CDR3 length is 15 residues. The CDR3 is CASSVDGGSTDTQYF. The CDR3, as DNA: TGTGCCAGCAGCGTAGATGGGGGCTCCACAGATACGCAGTATTTT.

The V gene is TRBV7-8, the J gene TRBJ1-6, with D possibly TRBD1 on 5 matching bases. Trimming left V 1 base short and J 5 bases short, with 9 bases between. The germline V gene has CDR1 SGHVS and CDR2 FQNEAQ. The CDR3 is 15 amino acids. The CDR3 sequence: CASSLGTPDNSPLHF. The CDR3, as DNA: TGTGCCAGCAGCTTAGGGACACCGGATAATTCACCCCTCCACTTT.

The CDR3 sequence is CASSEWAGAGNTIYF. Here the CDR3 DNA reads TGTGCCAGCAGTGAATGGGCAGGGGCTGGAAACACCATATATTTT. The rearrangement links TRBV25-1 to TRBJ1-3; perhaps TRBD1 as D (6 bases). CDR3 length: 15 amino acids. The V gene's germline CDR1 is MGHDK and CDR2 SYGVNS. V was pared by 1 base and J by 2 bases, with 9 bases between.

This chain uses TRBV2 with TRBJ2-3; 7 nucleotides align to TRBD1. V lost 5 bases, J lost 0 bases, and 8 bases stayed unmatched. The CDR3 sequence is 16 residues long. Germline V CDR1 and CDR2: SNHLY, FYNNEI. This CDR3 reads CASSFRDSLSTDTQYF. The CDR3 bases are TGTGCCAGCAGTTTCCGGGACAGCCTAAGCACAGATACGCAGTATTTT.

This chain joins TRBV28 and TRBJ1-3, with 8 bases that match TRBD1. After removal of 3 bases from V and 0 bases from J, the junction contained 7 bases not matched to a gene. Germline CDR1 and CDR2: MDHEN and SYDVKM. The CDR3 loop spans 17 amino acids. This chain's CDR3 is CASSFTGGQGSGNTIYF. The CDR3 nucleotides read TGTGCCAGCAGTTTTACAGGGGGACAAGGCTCTGGAAACACCATATATTTT.

The chain carries TRBV4-3 and TRBJ2-2; the D is unclear. The CDR3 is 14 residues long. The V end was cut by 0 bases, the J end by 4 bases, with 6 bases between. Germline loops: CDR1 LGHNA, CDR2 YSLEER. CDR3 sequence reads: CASSQEASTGELFF. DNA of the CDR3: TGCGCCAGCAGCCAAGAAGCCTCCACCGGGGAGCTGTTTTTT.

This clone was counted only a few times. In DNA, the CDR3 is TGTGCCAGCAGCTCTACCGCCCTAACGACAGGGAGTTCCGGAAAACTGTTTTTT. This translates into CASSSTALTTGSSGKLFF. The rearrangement joins TRBV5-6 to TRBJ1-4; 7 nucleotides align to TRBD1. This CDR3 has 18 amino acids. In germline, CDR1 is SGHDT, CDR2 YYEEEE. After removal of 3 bases from V and 10 bases from J, the junction contained 21 bases not matched to a gene.

The gene calls are TRBV6-6 and TRBJ1-6; 10 bases agree with TRBD1. Germline CDR1 MNHNY, CDR2 SVGAGI (reference sequence). V was pared by 2 bases and J by 6 bases, with 1 base of the junction left unmatched. The CDR3 length is 15 residues. The CDR3 DNA sequence: TGTGCCAGCAGTTACCGGGACAGGGGTAATTCACCCCTCCACTTT. Its translation: CASSYRDRGNSPLHF.

The chain has TRBV6-1 and TRBJ1-2; no reliable D call. The CDR3 length is 16 residues. Looked up from germline, CDR1 is MNHNS and CDR2 is SASEGT. Trimming left V 0 bases short and J 0 bases short, with 11 bases between. The CDR3 coding sequence is TGTGCCAGCAGTGAAGCGCTGTCGAGTTCTAACTATGGCTACACCTTC. It specifies CASSEALSSSNYGYTF.

The rearrangement links TRBV11-1 to TRBJ2-7; a possible D gene is TRBD1 (6 bases). The CDR3 runs to 13 residues. V was pared by 1 base and J by 2 bases, with 6 bases between. Per germline, CDR1 SGHAT and CDR2 FQDESV (reference sequence). CDR3 region: CASSLGTAYEQYF. The CDR3 DNA follows: TGTGCCAGCAGCTTAGGGACAGCCTACGAGCAGTACTTC.

In this sample, this clone turned up once. The chain employs TRBV5-4 and TRBJ2-7, with D maybe TRBD1 (7 bases). Germline V gives CDR1 SGHNT, CDR2 YYREEE (reference sequence). The V end was cut by 3 bases, the J end by 2 bases, with 18 bases between. The CDR3 is 16 amino acids. The CDR3 nucleotides are TGTGCCAGCAGCTCTCGGACAGGACTACCCCCCTACGAGCAGTACTTC. Amino acid sequence: CASSSRTGLPPYEQYF.

CDR3 sequence: CASSSRTGTDEQYF. The DNA of the CDR3 is TGTGCCAGCAGCTCCAGGACAGGGACGGACGAGCAGTACTTC. The J gene is TRBJ2-7, the V gene TRBV5-4, with 8 positions matching TRBD1. V was pared by 3 bases and J by 5 bases, with 7 bases of the junction left unmatched. Looked up from germline, CDR1 is SGHNT and CDR2 is YYREEE (reference sequence). The CDR3 covers 14 residues.

CDR3 in DNA: TGTGCCAGCAGTTCCCGGGACATTAGCGGCTACACCTTC. Translating it yields CASSSRDISGYTF. This chain connects TRBV6-5 to TRBJ1-2; maybe TRBD1 (6 bases). Germline assignment: CDR1 MNHEY and CDR2 SVGAGI. Deletions cut 4 bases from V and 8 bases from J, with 14 bases between. There are 13 residues in the CDR3.

The V gene is TRBV5-5, the J gene TRBJ1-4; TRBD1 might be the D (6 bases). The CDR3 length is 14 residues. From germline, CDR1 is SGHKS and CDR2 YYEKEE (reference sequence). V was clipped by 0 bases and J by 4 bases, with 7 bases between them. CDR3 nucleotide sequence: TGTGCCAGCAGCTTGGGACAGGATAATGAAAAACTGTTTTTT. Translating it yields CASSLGQDNEKLFF.

The J gene is TRBJ1-1, the V gene TRBV28, with D unclear. This CDR3 is 13 amino acids long. V was pared by 7 bases and J by 4 bases, with 13 bases between. Looked up from germline, CDR1 is MDHEN and CDR2 is SYDVKM. CDR3 residues: CASNRGVVTEAFF. In DNA form, the CDR3 reads TGTGCCAGCAATAGAGGAGTCGTCACTGAAGCTTTCTTT.

The genes are TRBV6-5 and TRBJ1-5; no definite D call. Trimming removed 0 bases from V and 6 bases from J, with 12 bases in between. Germline-derived CDR1 and CDR2 are MNHEY and SVGAGI. CDR3 size: 15 residues. The CDR3 loop is CASSYSDPGGQPQHF. The CDR3 DNA is TGTGCCAGCAGTTACTCGGACCCGGGAGGTCAGCCCCAGCATTTT.

The rearrangement links TRBV2 to TRBJ2-7; 13 bases fit TRBD2. This CDR3 region has 13 residues. The trim removed 5 bases at V and 7 bases at J, leaving 2 bases unmatched. Germline CDR1 SNHLY, CDR2 FYNNEI. CDR3 residues: CASSWTSGGEQYF. The CDR3 region has the DNA TGTGCCAGCAGTTGGACTAGCGGGGGAGAGCAGTACTTC.

This clone was counted only a few times. The rearrangement joins TRBV9 to TRBJ2-7, with D maybe TRBD2 (6 bases). Germline loops: CDR1 SGDLS, CDR2 YYNGEE. Trimming removed 4 bases from V and 6 bases from J, with 14 bases in between. This CDR3 is built from 13 residues. DNA for the CDR3: TGTGCCAGCAGCTCCGACGGGGGTACCGAGCAGTACTTC. This sequence encodes CASSSDGGTEQYF.

In its sample, this clone was seen a few times. The rearrangement joins TRBV4-1 to TRBJ2-5, with 9 bases aligning to TRBD2. The V gene's germline CDR1 is MGHRA and CDR2 YSYEKL. This CDR3 contains 15 residues. J was trimmed by 2 bases and V by 1 base; bases with no gene match: 2. CDR3 sequence reads: CASSQGRGGQETQYF. The DNA of the CDR3 is TGCGCCAGCAGCCAAGGGCGGGGGGGACAAGAGACCCAGTACTTC.

The CDR3 here is CASSVDTSGGSGELFF. The CDR3 DNA sequence: TGTGCCAGCAGCGTGGACACCAGCGGGGGGTCCGGGGAGCTGTTTTTT. This rearrangement joins TRBV9 to TRBJ2-2; 9 nucleotides align to TRBD2. The CDR3 length is 16 residues. From germline, CDR1 is SGDLS and CDR2 YYNGEE. The J segment lost 6 bases and the V segment lost 2 bases, leaving 8 bases of the junction unmatched.

This clone was seen only a few times. The chain is built from TRBV5-1 and TRBJ2-4; 11 nucleotides line up with TRBD1. The CDR3 covers 15 residues. With V trimmed by 6 bases and J by 3 bases, 5 bases remained unmatched. Germline loops: CDR1 SGHRS, CDR2 YFSETQ. The CDR3 reads CASTMGQGDKNIQYF. In DNA, the CDR3 is TGCGCCAGCACCATGGGACAGGGGGACAAAAACATTCAGTACTTC.

V usage is TRBV11-2 and J usage is TRBJ2-3, with unresolved D. This CDR3 has 17 amino acids. CDR1 is SGHAT and CDR2 is FQNNGV in the germline V gene. The ends were cut back, 1 base at V and 2 bases at J, with 16 bases in the middle. The CDR3 coding sequence is TGTGCCAGCAGCTTAGTGGCCAGTCCCGTAAACACAGATACGCAGTATTTT. The encoded protein is CASSLVASPVNTDTQYF.

This chain links TRBV7-9 with TRBJ1-5; 7 nucleotides match TRBD1. Germline CDR1 SEHNR, CDR2 FQNEAQ (reference sequence). The CDR3 runs to 13 residues. Trimming removed 5 bases from V and 4 bases from J; junction bases left unmatched: 2. The CDR3 coding sequence is TGTGCCAGCAGCGCGACAGGGAATCAGCCCCAGCATTTT. It specifies CASSATGNQPQHF.

This clone is judged medium-sized. This chain links TRBV18 with TRBJ1-1; a weak D match, TRBD1 (5 bases). The CDR3 has 17 residues. V shed 0 bases and J shed 0 bases, with 14 bases lying between them. Germline V CDR1 and CDR2: KGHSH, LQKENI. The CDR3 DNA reads as TGTGCCAGCTCACCACCGGCAGGGCGGTCGATGAACACTGAAGCTTTCTTT. Encoded protein: CASSPPAGRSMNTEAFF.

This clone was detected once. The genes are TRBV7-2 and TRBJ2-2; D possibly corresponds to TRBD2 (7 bases). This CDR3 region has 16 residues. V lost 7 bases to trimming and J lost 4 bases, with 19 bases between them. Germline V gene sequence: CDR1 SGHTA, CDR2 FQGNSA. Written as DNA, the CDR3 is TGTGCCAGCACCAAAGGGGGGGGCAGGGGCACCGGGGAGCTGTTTTTT. Translated: CASTKGGGRGTGELFF. The full variable domain, its missing parts supplied by reference TRBV7-2 and TRBJ2-2, is GAGVSQSPSNKVTEKGKDVELRCDPISGHTALYWYRQSLGQGLEFLIYFQGNSAPDKSGLPSDRFSAERTGGSVSTLTIQRTQQEDSAVYLCASTKGGGRGTGELFFGEGSRLTVL.